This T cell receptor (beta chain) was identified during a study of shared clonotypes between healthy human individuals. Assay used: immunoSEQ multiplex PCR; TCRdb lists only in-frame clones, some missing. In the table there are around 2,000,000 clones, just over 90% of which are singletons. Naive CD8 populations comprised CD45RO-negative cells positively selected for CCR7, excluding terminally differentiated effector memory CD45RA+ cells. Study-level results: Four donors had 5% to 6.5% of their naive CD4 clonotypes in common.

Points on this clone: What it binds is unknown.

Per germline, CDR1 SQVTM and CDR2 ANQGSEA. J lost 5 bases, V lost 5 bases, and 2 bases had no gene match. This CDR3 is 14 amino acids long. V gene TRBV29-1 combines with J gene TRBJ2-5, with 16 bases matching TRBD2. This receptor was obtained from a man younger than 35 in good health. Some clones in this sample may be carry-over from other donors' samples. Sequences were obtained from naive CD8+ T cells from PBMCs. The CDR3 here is CSVTGLAGGETQYF. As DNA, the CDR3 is TGCAGCGTTACGGGACTAGCGGGAGGGGAGACCCAGTACTTC.